These 19 T cell receptor beta chains were all obtained from the same sample, sequenced in a study of vaccination effects on CD4 cells after COVID-19. Their recognized antigens are unknown. Data came from immunoSEQ multiplex PCR; TCRdb stores just in-frame clones and leaves some out. The sample has fewer than 65,000 clones, about 71% seen once; the top ten hold around 3.8%. With the ViraFEST assay, the study expanded antigen-specific CD4+ T cells using viral peptide pools, then sequenced them. Culture proceeded for 10 days, and CD4+ T cells were then isolated. Nobody among the vaccine recipients had prior SARS-CoV-2 infection (nucleocapsid antibodies were negative). The sample consisted of CD4+ T cells from PBMCs cultured with HCoV-OC43 spike peptides, taken before COVID-19 vaccination. As to subset: HCoV-OC43 spike overlapping peptide pool stimulation. The source is a human donor who received a COVID-19 vaccine.

The rearrangement joins TRBV4-1 to TRBJ2-5; D ambiguous. The length of the CDR3 is 16 residues. Germline V gene data show CDR1 as MGHRA and CDR2 as YSYEKL. V was clipped by 4 bases and J by 5 bases, with 20 bases between them. The CDR3 region is CASSRVLNRVKETQYF. Here the CDR3 DNA reads TGCGCCAGCAGCCGCGTCTTGAATAGGGTTAAGGAGACCCAGTACTTC.

The chain recombines TRBV10-3 with TRBJ2-3; 8 positions agree with TRBD2. The CDR3 sequence is 15 residues long. Germline V lookup: CDR1 ENHRY, CDR2 SYGVKD. Germline trimming cut 3 bases from V and 3 bases from J; bases unmatched to any gene: 5. The CDR3 spells CAISDGGGPTDTQYF. Here the CDR3 DNA reads TGTGCCATCAGTGACGGGGGGGGGCCTACAGATACGCAGTATTTT.

This clone was seen a few times. V usage is TRBV4-1 and J usage is TRBJ1-1; TRBD1 is a possible D gene (5 bases). This CDR3 region has 18 residues. V lost 1 base and J 0 bases, leaving 18 bases between the germline ends. Germline V lookup: CDR1 MGHRA, CDR2 YSYEKL. The CDR3 sequence: CASSQGLLSRQLNTEAFF. In DNA form, the CDR3 reads TGCGCCAGCAGCCAAGGACTGCTTAGTAGACAGCTGAACACTGAAGCTTTCTTT.

The chain recombines TRBV4-1 with TRBJ2-1, with TRBD1 identical over 9 bases. CDR1 and CDR2 from the germline V gene are MGHRA and YSYEKL. V gave up 5 bases and J gave up 2 bases; unmatched junction bases: 16. The CDR3 covers 19 residues. The CDR3 sequence is CASSDHRGPPSWPYNEQFF. Here the CDR3 DNA reads TGCGCCAGCAGCGACCACAGGGGGCCCCCTAGCTGGCCCTACAATGAGCAGTTCTTC.

CDR3 sequence: CASSKNGSPLHF. The DNA of the CDR3 is TGTGCCAGCAGTAAGAACGGTTCACCCCTCCACTTT. V and J are TRBV6-5 and TRBJ1-6; D is unresolved. The CDR3 spans 12 residues. Trimming shortened V by 5 bases and J by 9 bases, and 8 bases separated the two germline ends. Germline assignment: CDR1 MNHEY and CDR2 SVGAGI.

This chain links TRBV6-2 or TRBV6-3 with TRBJ2-2; D not certain. V lost 2 bases and J 5 bases, leaving 9 bases between the germline ends. This CDR3 has 14 amino acids. Germline CDR1 reads MNHEY; CDR2 reads SVGEGT. The CDR3 is CASSYEAWTGELFF. The CDR3 region has the DNA TGTGCCAGCAGTTACGAGGCTTGGACCGGGGAGCTGTTTTTT.

J is TRBJ2-7 and V is TRBV5-1, with 7 bases lining up with TRBD1. CDR3 size: 15 residues. Germline V lookup: CDR1 SGHRS, CDR2 YFSETQ. Trimming at V came to 2 bases and at J to 1 base, leaving 6 bases not matched to a gene. CDR3 bases: TGCGCCAGCAGCTTAAACAGGGGCTATTCCTACGAGCAGTACGTC. Amino acids: CASSLNRGYSYEQYV.

In its sample, this clone was seen a few times. CDR3: CASSQGAALNTEAFF. The CDR3 DNA reads TGTGCCAGCAGCCAAGGCGCGGCCCTGAACACTGAAGCTTTCTTT. The J gene is TRBJ1-1, the V gene TRBV3-1 (or the pseudogene TRBV3-2); D uncertain. CDR1 and CDR2 from the germline V gene are LGHDT and YNNKEL (reference sequence). The V end was cut by 1 base, the J end by 0 bases, with 9 bases between. This CDR3 has 15 residues.

In this sample, this clone turned up a few times. This chain joins TRBV28 and TRBJ2-7; the match to TRBD1 covers 8 bases. The germline gives CDR1 MDHEN, CDR2 SYDVKM. CDR3 length equals 13 residues. V lost 6 bases to trimming and J lost 7 bases; unmatched junction nucleotides: 8. The CDR3 spells CASSPGQGGEQYV. The CDR3 DNA sequence: TGTGCCAGCAGCCCAGGACAGGGTGGGGAGCAGTACGTC.

The CDR3 DNA follows: TGTGCCAGCAGCGTCTCCGACGAACTGTTTTTT. It yields the protein CASSVSDELFF. The chain employs TRBV7-9 and TRBJ1-4; the D is unclear. Deletions cut 5 bases from V and 12 bases from J, with 10 bases between. Looked up from germline, CDR1 is SEHNR and CDR2 is FQNEAQ (reference sequence). The CDR3 runs to 11 residues.

This clone occurred a few times. The gene calls are TRBV30 and TRBJ1-5; D might be TRBD1 (5 bases). CDR1 and CDR2 from the germline V gene are GTSNPN and SVGIG (reference sequence). The CDR3 loop spans 15 amino acids. Trimming left V 0 bases short and J 6 bases short, with 15 bases between. In nucleotides, the CDR3 is TGTGCCTGGAGTGTATCGTCAGGGTGGGGTCAGCCCCAGCATTTT. Its protein is CAWSVSSGWGQPQHF.

The V gene is TRBV2, the J gene TRBJ2-3; D gene uncertain. CDR1 and CDR2 (germline): SNHLY, FYNNEI. Trimming removed 3 bases from V and 2 bases from J, with 9 bases in between. This CDR3 has 14 residues. The CDR3 DNA follows: TGTGCCAGCAGTGACGTCGGTGACACAGATACGCAGTATTTT. Protein sequence: CASSDVGDTDTQYF. The full variable domain, completed using reference TRBV2 and TRBJ2-3, is EPEVTQTPSHQVTQMGQEVILRCVPISNHLYFYWYRQILGQKVEFLVSFYNNEISEKSEIFDDQFSVERPDGSNFTLKIRSTKLEDSAMYFCASSDVGDTDTQYFGPGTRLTVL.

Comments on this clone: A read error may produce the germline difference seen at one junction end. The CDR3 reads CASSPLRSQETQYF. The CDR3 nucleotides read TGTGCCAGCTCGCCACTCCGTAGCCAAGAGACCCAGTACTTC. The rearrangement links TRBV18 to TRBJ2-5; D remains unclear. The CDR3 runs 14 residues. Germline V gene sequence: CDR1 KGHSH, CDR2 LQKENI.

This chain uses TRBV27 with TRBJ1-5; a possible D gene is TRBD1 (6 bases). Germline V lookup: CDR1 MNHEY, CDR2 SMNVEV (reference sequence). This CDR3 region has 15 residues. V was trimmed by 5 bases and J by 0 bases, leaving 11 bases between them. CDR3 sequence reads: CASSHRTDSNQPQHF. CDR3 DNA: TGTGCCAGCAGTCACCGGACAGATAGCAATCAGCCCCAGCATTTT.

The chain joins TRBV19 to TRBJ2-5; 7 nucleotides agree with TRBD1. The CDR3 length is 14 residues. Germline-derived CDR1 and CDR2 are LNHDA and SQIVND (reference sequence). The junction had 4 bases not matched to a gene; V was cut back by 3 bases and J by 3 bases. CDR3 loop: CASSIGTVKETQYF. As DNA, the CDR3 is TGTGCCAGTAGTATCGGGACAGTGAAAGAGACCCAGTACTTC. The full variable domain, with the rest looked up from reference TRBV19 and TRBJ2-5, is DGGITQSPKYLFRKEGQNVTLSCEQNLNHDAMYWYRQDPGQGLRLIYYSQIVNDFQKGDIAEGYSVSREKKESFPLTVTSAQKNPTAFYLCASSIGTVKETQYFGPGTRLLVL.

For the CDR3, the DNA is TGTGCCAGCAGCAAACAGGGGGCATCTGGAAACACCATATATTTT. Translating it yields CASSKQGASGNTIYF. The V call is TRBV5-4, the J call TRBJ1-3; 9 bases are shared with TRBD1. The length of the CDR3 is 15 residues. Germline lookup yields CDR1 SGHNT and CDR2 YYREEE (reference sequence). V lost 4 bases, J lost 1 base, and 3 bases stayed unmatched.

The V gene is TRBV24-1, the J gene TRBJ1-4; 10 bases map to TRBD1. Germline values: CDR1 KGHDR, CDR2 SFDVKD. This CDR3 region has 17 residues. Trimming at V came to 7 bases and at J to 3 bases, leaving 10 bases not matched to a gene. The DNA of the CDR3 is TGTGCCACCAGGTCCCGGGACAGGGGTCAGGCTAATGAAAAACTGTTTTTT. This sequence encodes CATRSRDRGQANEKLFF.

This clone qualifies as medium-sized (0.01 to 0.1%). The chain links TRBV27 to TRBJ1-1; D remains unclear. The CDR3 contains 11 residues. The V gene's germline CDR1 is MNHEY and CDR2 SMNVEV (reference sequence). Trimming took off 6 bases at V and 4 bases at J, with 6 bases between the two ends. CDR3 nucleotides: TGTGCCAGCAGGATGGGCACTGAAGCTTTCTTT. This codes for CASRMGTEAFF.

This clone was seen a single time. One end of the junction fails to match germline, which may point to a read error. The genes are TRBV24-1 and TRBJ2-5; the match to TRBD1 covers 9 bases. CDR1 is KGHDR, CDR2 SFDVKD, per germline. The CDR3 extends over 15 amino acids. Written as DNA, the CDR3 is TGTGCCACCAGTGTTTTGGGACAGGGACAAGAGACCCAGTACTTC. Residues: CATSVLGQGQETQYF.